Listed below are T cell receptor beta chains from one sample, sequenced in a study of early T cells in non-severe SARS-CoV-2 infection. MiXCR, run by TCRdb on the 5' RACE reads, gives a single entry per CDR3 protein. The sample includes some 50,000 distinct CDR3 sequences, about a tenth of them seen just once. The material sequenced was whole blood. The source of these receptors is an adult who was a healthcare worker with PCR-confirmed SARS-CoV-2 infection or an uninfected control (not recorded which). The CDR3 runs from the conserved cysteine through the conserved F or W. The D gene is left open where the match is weak. Some rows mark clone size as missing; the rest say once, few, many or name a class of expanded clone.

j_gene,d_gene,abundance,v_gene,CDR3nt,CDR3aa
TRBJ1-4,-,few,TRBV5-6,TGTGCCAGCAGCTTAGGCTCACAGTTTAATGAAAAACTGTTTTTT,CASSLGSQFNEKLFF
TRBJ2-3,-,few,TRBV10-1,TGCGCCAGCAGTGAGGCCGTTACGCTGACAGATACGCAGTATTTT,CASSEAVTLTDTQYF
TRBJ1-1,-,-,TRBV5-4,TGTGCCAGCAGCTTTTTGGGGGACGGCACTGAAGCTTTCTTT,CASSFLGDGTEAFF
TRBJ2-7,-,-,TRBV5-1,TGCGCCAGCAGCTTGGATGGGGGGCGATACGAGCAGTACTTC,CASSLDGGRYEQYF
TRBJ2-1,-,few,TRBV24-1,TGTGCCACCTCGGAGGGGGGCCACACCTACAATGAGCAGTTCTTC,CATSEGGHTYNEQFF
TRBJ1-2,-,many,TRBV12-5,TGTGCTAGTGGGAATCAGACGGTTTATGGCTACACCTTC,CASGNQTVYGYTF
TRBJ2-5,-,few,TRBV3-1,TGTGCCAGCAGCCAAAGAAAGACCCAGTACTTC,CASSQRKTQYF
TRBJ2-2,TRBD1,many,TRBV10-3,TGTGCCATCACTGACAGGGGAATCACCGGGGAGCTGTTTTTT,CAITDRGITGELFF
TRBJ1-5,-,many,TRBV20-1,TGCAGTGCTAGTACAGGTGGTAGCAATCAGCCCCAGCATTTT,CSASTGGSNQPQHF
TRBJ2-5,-,many,TRBV7-8,TGTGCCAGCAGTTTCAGGTGGACCCAGTACTTC,CASSFRWTQYF
TRBJ2-4,TRBD1,few,TRBV19,TGTGCCAGTGCGGGGACAGGAAGGATTACCAAAAACATTCAGTACTTC,CASAGTGRITKNIQYF
TRBJ1-1,-,-,TRBV30,TGTGCCTGGAGAACTGCCCCCAGGGTGCCTGAAGCTTTCTTT,CAWRTAPRVPEAFF
TRBJ2-3,TRBD2,-,TRBV12-3/TRBV12-4,TGTGCCAGCAGGCGGGGGGTTGGATCAGATACGCAGTATTTT,CASRRGVGSDTQYF
TRBJ2-7,-,many,TRBV7-8,TGTGCCAGCAGCCCGGACAACTCCTACGAGCAGTACTTC,CASSPDNSYEQYF
TRBJ2-1,-,many,TRBV4-1,TGCGCCAGCAGCCAAGAGAATGCCAATGAGCAGTTCTTC,CASSQENANEQFF
TRBJ2-4,TRBD1,few,TRBV20-1,TGCAGTGCTGGAAAGGGGGCAGAGGACATTCAGTACTTC,CSAGKGAEDIQYF
TRBJ2-3,-,few,TRBV7-3,TGTGCCAGCAGCTCTCCGGAGGGGCCAGATACGCAGTATTTT,CASSSPEGPDTQYF
TRBJ2-7,-,-,TRBV2,TGTGCCAGCAGTGATCTTGGCAGGAGATCCAACGAGCAGTACTTC,CASSDLGRRSNEQYF
TRBJ1-2,-,few,TRBV7-9,TGTGCTCTAAGCGAGGTGCCCCAAGGAAACACCTTC,CALSEVPQGNTF
TRBJ1-4,-,-,TRBV7-9,TGTGCCAGCAGCTCTAGACGGGTAGGCGGCGAAAAACTGTTTTTT,CASSSRRVGGEKLFF
TRBJ2-7,-,-,TRBV12-3/TRBV12-4,TGTGCCAGCAGACGTGCAGCATCCTACGAGCAGTACTTC,CASRRAASYEQYF
TRBJ1-4,TRBD1,few,TRBV7-9,TGTGCCAGCAGCTTTGGGACAGGGAGTGAAAAACTGTTTTTT,CASSFGTGSEKLFF
TRBJ2-7,-,-,TRBV7-3,TGTGCCAGCAGCCCGTATCCCGGGACCCCCCAGTACTTC,CASSPYPGTPQYF
TRBJ1-1,-,many,TRBV20-1,TGCAGTGCTAGAGATATCCCCCGGCGAGGTGTCACTGAAGCTTTCTTT,CSARDIPRRGVTEAFF
TRBJ2-4,TRBD1,many,TRBV11-1,TGTGCCAGCAGCTCATACAGGGGTAGGAACATTCAGTACTTC,CASSSYRGRNIQYF
TRBJ1-2,-,-,TRBV21-1,TGTGCCAGCAGCTCTCGATATGGCTACACCTTC,CASSSRYGYTF
TRBJ1-2,TRBD1,once,TRBV6-5,TGTGCCAGCAGTTACTCGATGACAGGGGGGTATGGCTACACCTTC,CASSYSMTGGYGYTF
TRBJ1-6,-,many,TRBV12-3/TRBV12-4,TGTGCCAGCAGTTTCGGGATGGACTCACCCCTCCACTTT,CASSFGMDSPLHF
TRBJ2-1,TRBD1,few,TRBV5-1,TGCGCCAGCAGCCTGGTCACAGGGGGCACCTACAATGAGCAGTTCTTC,CASSLVTGGTYNEQFF
TRBJ2-1,TRBD2,few,TRBV30,TGTGCCTGGACGGGACTAGCGGGCAAGAAGTTCTTC,CAWTGLAGKKFF
TRBJ2-2,-,-,TRBV7-6,TGTGCCAGCAGCGGCGGTCGGGGGCGCGGGGAGCTGTTTTTT,CASSGGRGRGELFF
TRBJ1-5,TRBD1,-,TRBV6-1,TGTGCCTGCAAGGAGGGGGCCTTAAATCAGCCCCAGCATTTT,CACKEGALNQPQHF
TRBJ2-7,-,few,TRBV5-1,TGCGCCAGCAGGCCCGAAGTGACCTACGAGCAGTACTTC,CASRPEVTYEQYF
TRBJ2-5,-,-,TRBV19,TGTGCCAGTAGTAAGGGCCAGGAGACCCAGTACTTC,CASSKGQETQYF
TRBJ2-1,TRBD1,few,TRBV5-1,TGCGCCAGCAGCCCTTTGGACAGGGAATACAATGAGCAGTTCTTC,CASSPLDREYNEQFF
TRBJ2-5,-,few,TRBV6-6,TGTGCCAGCAGTAATAGAGAGACCCAGTACTTC,CASSNRETQYF
TRBJ1-1,-,many,TRBV4-1,TGCGCCAGCAGCCAATCCGACGGCACTGAAGCTTTCTTT,CASSQSDGTEAFF
TRBJ2-7,-,-,TRBV7-3,TGTGCCAGCAGCGCCGAGGGTGGCTACGAGCAGTACTTC,CASSAEGGYEQYF
TRBJ2-1,-,few,TRBV27,TGTGCCAGCAGTTTAGATTTTGTTACTAATGAGCAGTTCTTC,CASSLDFVTNEQFF
TRBJ1-1,-,-,TRBV7-2,TGTGCCAGCAGCTTAGCTGCAGCCATGAACACTGAAGCTTTCTTT,CASSLAAAMNTEAFF